The 15 T cell receptor beta chains given below trace back to one sample, sequenced in a study of cytomegalovirus exposure and HLA in healthy donors. The PCR was carried out with 60 Vbeta primers and 13 Jbeta primers. Sequencing was performed with immunoSEQ multiplex PCR; in TCRdb, only in-frame clones are kept and a portion is missing. The sample records 100,000 to 130,000 clones, 82% being singletons. The material sequenced was PBMCs. These receptor sequences come from a man aged 30-40 years in good health and CMV-seropositive.

The rearrangement joins TRBV11-3 to TRBJ2-7; TRBD1 agrees at 8 bases. Germline CDR1 is SGHNT and CDR2 is YENEEA. The CDR3 length is 15 residues. J lost 4 bases, V lost 3 bases, and 8 bases had no gene match. The CDR3 reads CASSLGQGARYEQYF. The CDR3 DNA is TGTGCCAGCAGCTTGGGGCAGGGGGCCAGATACGAGCAGTACTTC. Full variable domain (remainder filled in from reference TRBV11-3 and TRBJ2-7): EAGVVQSPRYKIIEKKQPVAFWCNPISGHNTLYWYLQNLGQGPELLIRYENEEAVDDSQLPKDRFSAERLKGVDSTLKIQPAELGDSAVYLCASSLGQGARYEQYFGPGTRLTVT.

The V call is TRBV2, the J call TRBJ2-5, with TRBD1 identical over 7 bases. J gave up 4 bases and V 5 bases, and 4 bases lay outside the gene matches. This CDR3 has 13 amino acids. CDR1 is SNHLY, CDR2 FYNNEI, per germline. The CDR3, as DNA: TGTGCCAGCAGTATAGGGGGCATAGAGACCCAGTACTTC. Translation: CASSIGGIETQYF.

V and J are TRBV7-2 and TRBJ1-2; no clear D. CDR1 and CDR2 from the germline V gene are SGHTA and FQGNSA. CDR3 size: 14 residues. Trimming removed 0 bases at V and 7 bases at J, with 12 bases between. The CDR3 region has the DNA TGTGCCAGCAGCTTAGCACGGATGAGGGTTGGCTACACCTTC. This translates into CASSLARMRVGYTF.

The chain joins TRBV9 to TRBJ2-1; the D gene is possibly TRBD2 (5 bases). V was pared by 3 bases and J by 0 bases, with 7 bases between. This CDR3 spans 14 amino acids. Germline V gene lookup returns CDR1 SGDLS and CDR2 YYNGEE. This chain's CDR3 is CASSAGSSYNEQFF. CDR3 coding DNA: TGTGCCAGCAGCGCGGGGAGCTCCTACAATGAGCAGTTCTTC.

This rearrangement joins TRBV7-9 to TRBJ1-2; D is undetermined. V dropped 5 bases and J dropped 1 base, with 8 bases sitting between them. Germline V gene lookup returns CDR1 SEHNR and CDR2 FQNEAQ (reference sequence). This CDR3 comprises 13 residues. CDR3 sequence reads: CASSRTVNYGYTF. CDR3 nucleotide sequence: TGTGCCAGCAGCCGCACAGTTAACTATGGCTACACCTTC.

This clone was seen a handful of times. This sample also contains other DNA sequences that code for the same CDR3. V usage is TRBV7-9 and J usage is TRBJ1-4; D call uncertain. Trimming took off 1 base at V and 8 bases at J, with 8 bases between the two ends. Germline V gene sequence: CDR1 SEHNR, CDR2 FQNEAQ (reference sequence). This CDR3 is built from 13 residues. CDR3 amino acids: CASSLGGSEKLFF. The CDR3 DNA reads as TGTGCCAGCAGCTTAGGAGGGTCGGAAAAACTGTTTTTT.

The rearrangement joins TRBV27 to TRBJ2-7; 7 nucleotides match TRBD1. Germline CDR1 is MNHEY and CDR2 is SMNVEV (reference sequence). The CDR3 loop spans 12 amino acids. The V gene end was trimmed by 6 bases and the J gene end by 4 bases; junction bases not matched to a gene: 3. CDR3 sequence (DNA): TGTGCCAGCAGGACAGGGAGATACGAGCAGTACTTC. Protein sequence: CASRTGRYEQYF.

The chain is built from TRBV5-5 and TRBJ2-7, with 8 bases matching TRBD1. Germline V CDR1 and CDR2: SGHKS, YYEKEE (reference sequence). CDR3 length equals 18 residues. Unmatched junction bases numbered 16, after V lost 0 bases and J lost 5 bases. In DNA form, the CDR3 reads TGTGCCAGCAGCTTGGGCTCTGCTACGGGGCAGGGGGCCGACGAGCAGTACTTC. Translating gives CASSLGSATGQGADEQYF.

This chain joins TRBV15 and TRBJ2-7; 7 bases map to TRBD1. There are 16 residues in the CDR3. From germline, CDR1 is LNHNV and CDR2 YYDKDF (reference sequence). V shed 2 bases, J shed 3 bases, and the junction held 10 bases outside the gene matches. CDR3 sequence: CATSRRTGVGVYEQYF. In nucleotides, the CDR3 is TGTGCCACCAGCAGAAGAACAGGGGTTGGTGTCTACGAGCAGTACTTC.

V gene TRBV5-1 combines with J gene TRBJ1-2, with TRBD1 matching over 9 bases. CDR1 and CDR2 (germline): SGHRS, YFSETQ. The CDR3 loop spans 14 amino acids. V shed 4 bases, J shed 6 bases, and the junction held 7 bases outside the gene matches. This chain's CDR3 is CASSRGTGQDGYTF. Here the CDR3 DNA reads TGCGCCAGCAGCCGGGGGACAGGGCAGGATGGCTACACCTTC.

This chain connects TRBV4-1 to TRBJ1-2, with 9 positions matching TRBD1. V lost 4 bases and J lost 0; bases outside the gene matches: 12. Germline V gene lookup returns CDR1 MGHRA and CDR2 YSYEKL. This CDR3 comprises 18 residues. DNA for the CDR3: TGCGCCAGCAGCCGCCTTGGGACAGGGAATAGAGCTAACTATGGCTACACCTTC. Its protein product is CASSRLGTGNRANYGYTF.

The chain employs TRBV9 and TRBJ1-1; D is possibly TRBD1 (5 bases). Germline values: CDR1 SGDLS, CDR2 YYNGEE. CDR3 length equals 15 residues. V was clipped by 3 bases and J by 1 base, with 13 bases between them. CDR3 in amino acids: CASSGDPGRNTEAFF. CDR3 nucleotide sequence: TGTGCCAGCAGCGGAGACCCAGGGCGGAACACTGAAGCTTTCTTT. Based on the CDR3 plus reference TRBV9 and TRBJ1-1, the full variable domain is DSGVTQTPKHLITATGQRVTLRCSPRSGDLSVYWYQQSLDQGLQFLIQYYNGEERAKGNILERFSAQQFPDLHSELNLSSLELGDSALYFCASSGDPGRNTEAFFGQGTRLTVV.

In DNA form, the CDR3 reads TGTGCCATCAGTCTACGGGGGGACTACGAGCAGTACTTC. Protein sequence: CAISLRGDYEQYF. The chain uses TRBV10-3 and TRBJ2-7; 7 nucleotides line up with TRBD2. Looked up from germline, CDR1 is ENHRY and CDR2 is SYGVKD. J lost 3 bases, V lost 5 bases, and 4 bases had no gene match. The CDR3 is made up of 13 amino acids.

This chain uses TRBV19 with TRBJ1-2; D not certain. This CDR3 is 10 amino acids long. V lost 6 bases and J lost 4, with 3 bases in between. Germline V gene data show CDR1 as LNHDA and CDR2 as SQIVND (reference sequence). The CDR3 protein is CASSSYGYTF. DNA of the CDR3: TGTGCCAGTAGCAGCTATGGCTACACCTTC.

This chain links TRBV7-9 with TRBJ1-4; D not resolved. Germline V gene lookup returns CDR1 SEHNR and CDR2 FQNEAQ (reference sequence). CDR3 length: 13 residues. V lost 5 bases and J 3 bases, leaving 7 bases between the germline ends. CDR3 sequence reads: CASSRGSNEKLFF. The CDR3 DNA is TGTGCCAGCAGCCGGGGATCTAATGAAAAACTGTTTTTT.